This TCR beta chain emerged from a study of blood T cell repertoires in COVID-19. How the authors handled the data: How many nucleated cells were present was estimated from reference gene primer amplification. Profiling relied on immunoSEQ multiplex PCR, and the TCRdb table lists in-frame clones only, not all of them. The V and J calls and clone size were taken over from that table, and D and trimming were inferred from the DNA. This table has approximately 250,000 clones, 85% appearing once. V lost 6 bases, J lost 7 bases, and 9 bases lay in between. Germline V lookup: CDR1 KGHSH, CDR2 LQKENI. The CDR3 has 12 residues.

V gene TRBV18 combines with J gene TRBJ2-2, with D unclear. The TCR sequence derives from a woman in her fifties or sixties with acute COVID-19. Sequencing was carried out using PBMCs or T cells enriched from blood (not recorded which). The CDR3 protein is CASSSYVGELFF. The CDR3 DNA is TGTGCCAGCTCGTCCTACGTCGGGGAGCTGTTTTTT.